This T cell receptor beta chain originates from a study of spatial heterogeneity in lung cancer. On the study more broadly: Detected sequences consistently included more beta-chain ones than alpha-chain ones. Study-level points and caveats: Ubiquitous expanded tumor TCRs appeared in blood more at resection than follow-up.

Time point of the sample: sample taken at primary tumor resection. Researchers sequenced whole RNA taken from tumor, nontumor lung or frozen PBMC without sorting. MiXCR, run by TCRdb on the 5' RACE reads, gives a single entry per CDR3 protein. The sample consists of about 90,000 distinct CDR3 sequences, approximately 8.9% of them appearing once. Trimming shortened V by 8 bases and J by 4 bases, and 12 bases separated the two germline ends. The germline V gene encodes CDR1 SGHTA and CDR2 FQGNSA. The CDR3 is 13 amino acids. This clonotype was seen ten or more times. Antigen specificity is unknown. The chain links TRBV7-2 to TRBJ2-1, with D possibly TRBD2 on 5 matching bases. This specimen consisted of PBMCs, obtained at surgery. The TCR originated in a male donor with early-stage non-small cell lung cancer. The CDR3 DNA is TGTGCCAGCTCGGGAAGGGCTTACAATGAGCAGTTCTTC. Its protein is CASSGRAYNEQFF.